A selection of T cell receptor beta chains follows, all from one sample in a study of blood T cell repertoires in COVID-19. Generated by immunoSEQ multiplex PCR, the TCRdb table keeps only in-frame clones and is missing some. The sample has more than 400,000 clones; roughly 91% are singletons. Sample: PBMCs or T cells enriched from blood (not recorded which). The receptors originated from a man aged 18 to 29 who had recovered from COVID-19. The CDR3 runs from the conserved cysteine through the conserved F or W. A D gene is named only where the DNA matches it firmly. Some rows have no size entry. The others give once, few or many, or a class for an expanded clone.

clone size,J gene,V gene,D gene,CDR3 DNA,CDR3 protein
NA,TRBJ2-3,TRBV28,NA,TGTGCCAGCAGTTTGGTAAGCGGGAGCACAGATACGCAGTATTTT,CASSLVSGSTDTQYF
NA,TRBJ1-6,TRBV6-2/TRBV6-3,NA,TGTGCCAGCAGTTACAGACAGATCAATTCACCCCTCCACTTT,CASSYRQINSPLHF
NA,TRBJ1-4,TRBV3-1/TRBV3-2,TRBD1,TGTGCCAGCAGCCAACGGACAGGTATTAATGAAAAACTGTTTTTT,CASSQRTGINEKLFF
NA,TRBJ1-5,TRBV2,NA,TGTGCCAGCAGAGGACAGAGTAATCAGCCCCAGCATTTT,CASRGQSNQPQHF
NA,TRBJ2-1,TRBV9,TRBD2,TGTGCCAGCAGCGTAGGAATGGGGACTAGCGCGAGATACAATGAGCAGTTCTTC,CASSVGMGTSARYNEQFF
NA,TRBJ2-1,TRBV24-1,NA,TGTGCCACCAGTGAACCTAATAGGCGGAACAATGAGCAGTTCTTC,CATSEPNRRNNEQFF
NA,TRBJ2-2,TRBV10-1,NA,TGCGCCAGCAGTGAGCGACAGGCCACCGGGGAGCTGTTTTTT,CASSERQATGELFF
NA,TRBJ2-7,TRBV4-1,TRBD1,TGCGCCAGCAGCCAAGACCCGGGACAGGCCTCATTGCAGTACTTC,CASSQDPGQASLQYF
NA,TRBJ2-1,TRBV18,NA,TGTGCCAGCTCACCAGACAGCTACAATGAGCAGTTCTTC,CASSPDSYNEQFF
NA,TRBJ1-6,TRBV4-1,TRBD1,TGCGCCAGCAACCGGGACAGGGAGGATTCACCCCTCCACTTT,CASNRDREDSPLHF
once,TRBJ1-5,TRBV28,NA,TGTGCCAGCAGTTTGATCAGGGTTGCCCAGCATTTT,CASSLIRVAQHF
NA,TRBJ1-1,TRBV9,NA,TGTGCCAGCGGACCCCGGGGTGAAGCTTTCTTT,CASGPRGEAFF
NA,TRBJ2-2,TRBV5-1,TRBD2,TGCGCCAGCAGCTTGGGGGCTAGCGGGGGCACCGGGGAGCTGTTTTTT,CASSLGASGGTGELFF
NA,TRBJ2-7,TRBV24-1,TRBD2,TGTGCCACCAGTGACCAGACTAGCGGCGGACAGGAGCAGTACTTC,CATSDQTSGGQEQYF
NA,TRBJ2-5,TRBV7-9,TRBD2,TGTGCCAGCAGCAACCGTCGGACTAGCGGGAGGTCCGACCGCGGAGAGACCCAGTACTTC,CASSNRRTSGRSDRGETQYF
once,TRBJ2-5,TRBV13,TRBD1,TGTGCCAGCAGCTCAGAAGGCCGGGACAGAGGCTACACCCAGTACTTC,CASSSEGRDRGYTQYF
NA,TRBJ2-1,TRBV2,TRBD2,TGTGCCAGCAGTGAGCCGGAGGGCGGGGGGCACCACAATGAGCAGTTCTTC,CASSEPEGGGHHNEQFF
NA,TRBJ1-2,TRBV27,TRBD1,TGTGCCAGCAGTCTCGGGACAGGGGATGGCTACACCTTC,CASSLGTGDGYTF
NA,TRBJ2-2,TRBV5-1,NA,TGCGCCAGCAGCTTGGGGGCCACGAACACCGGGGAGCTGTTTTTT,CASSLGATNTGELFF
once,TRBJ2-1,TRBV29-1,NA,TGCAGCGTTGTGGCGGGTGAGCAGTTCTTC,CSVVAGEQFF
NA,TRBJ1-1,TRBV18,TRBD1,TGTGCCAGCTCACCACCGCGGGCAGGGGGCACTGAAGCTTTCTTT,CASSPPRAGGTEAFF
NA,TRBJ1-1,TRBV11-1,TRBD1,TGTGCCAGCCGCAGTTTGTCAGGGGGCTACACTGAAGCTTTCTTT,CASRSLSGGYTEAFF
few,TRBJ1-1,TRBV18,NA,TGTGCCAGCTCACCACCAGGAGGGGTCAACACTGAAGCTTTCTTT,CASSPPGGVNTEAFF
NA,TRBJ1-2,TRBV7-8,NA,TGTGCCAGCAGCTTGTTCGGGACAAAGAACTATGGCTACACCTTC,CASSLFGTKNYGYTF
few,TRBJ2-6,TRBV7-3,NA,TGTGCCAGCAGCACAGGGTTGGGTGGGGCCAACGTCCTGACTTTC,CASSTGLGGANVLTF
NA,TRBJ1-2,TRBV7-8,TRBD1,TGTGCCAGCAGCGTGGGACAGCCCTATGGCTACACCTTC,CASSVGQPYGYTF
NA,TRBJ1-3,TRBV19,NA,TGTGCCAGTAGATTGGCCTCTGGAAACACCATATATTTT,CASRLASGNTIYF
NA,TRBJ1-2,TRBV4-1,NA,TGCGCCAGCAGCCAATTGGTCGGTAACTATGGCTACACCTTC,CASSQLVGNYGYTF
NA,TRBJ1-6,TRBV2,NA,TGTGCCAGCAGTGTAGTCAGGGCTAATTCACCCCTCCACTTT,CASSVVRANSPLHF
NA,TRBJ1-2,TRBV6-5,NA,TGTGCCAGCAGAGACTGGGACTATGGCTACACCTTC,CASRDWDYGYTF
NA,TRBJ1-5,TRBV29-1,NA,TGCAGCGCAGCTGACACAGACCCTAATCAGCCCCAGCATTTT,CSAADTDPNQPQHF
once,TRBJ1-1,TRBV7-9,TRBD1,TGTGCCAGCAGCCCAGTCCCTACCGGGACAGGGGCAATGAACACTGAAGCTTTCTTT,CASSPVPTGTGAMNTEAFF
NA,TRBJ2-2,TRBV13,NA,TGTGCCAGCAGCTTAGTGGCTAGCCGGTACACCGGGGAGCTGTTTTTT,CASSLVASRYTGELFF
once,TRBJ2-7,TRBV13,NA,TGTGCCAGCAGCTCCCGACAAGGAGACAGTTCCGATATACCATACGAGCAGTACTTC,CASSSRQGDSSDIPYEQYF
NA,TRBJ1-1,TRBV10-3,NA,TGTGCCATCAGTGACCCCGGTACAGGGCCCATGAACACTGAAGCTTTCTTT,CAISDPGTGPMNTEAFF
NA,TRBJ1-1,TRBV7-8,NA,TGTGCCAGCAGCTTATCGGGGAGCTGGGGGGACACTGAAGCTTTCTTT,CASSLSGSWGDTEAFF
NA,TRBJ2-1,TRBV11-3,NA,TGTGCCAGCAGCTTAGGGTCAGTTGAGCAGTTCTTC,CASSLGSVEQFF
NA,TRBJ2-3,TRBV6-5,TRBD2,TGTCCACACCAAGGGGGCGGGAGGGACACAGATACGCAGTATTTT,CPHQGGGRDTDTQYF
few,TRBJ2-7,TRBV7-2,TRBD1,TGTGCCAGCAGCACTCGACAGGGGTCCTACGAGCAGTACTTC,CASSTRQGSYEQYF
NA,TRBJ2-5,TRBV5-4,TRBD2,TGTGCCAGCAGCTTGGCGGGTAGCGGGAGGTCTGAGACCCAGTACTTC,CASSLAGSGRSETQYF
NA,TRBJ1-4,TRBV11-3,NA,TGTGCCAGCAGCAAGAGTTCTAATGAAAAACTGTTTTTT,CASSKSSNEKLFF
NA,TRBJ1-6,TRBV10-2,NA,TGCGCCAGCGGGAGCCGGCTTCGTCGGAATTCACCCCTCCACTTT,CASGSRLRRNSPLHF
NA,TRBJ1-1,TRBV9,NA,TGTGCCAGCAGCCCAAGGGAGTCGGCTTTCTTT,CASSPRESAFF
NA,TRBJ1-1,TRBV3-1/TRBV3-2,NA,TGTGCCAGCAGCCCCAGGGGTACTCCTGAAGCTTTCTTT,CASSPRGTPEAFF
NA,TRBJ2-7,TRBV5-4,NA,TGTGCCAGCAGTCGGGGGGGACAGGGACCGTACGAGCAGTACTTC,CASSRGGQGPYEQYF